The source of this T cell receptor (beta chain) is a study of T cell responses to AZD1222 COVID-19 vaccine. This CDR3 is 14 amino acids long. Germline-derived CDR1 and CDR2 are MNHEY and SMNVEV (reference sequence). V gave up 3 bases and J gave up 4 bases, with 12 bases separating them. Findings of the study overall: Seropositive AZD1222 recipients at baseline numbered only 6 or 7. The donor group comprised mostly white British people and more females; the analysis possibly underestimated clonal diversity. Close to half of spike-specific TCRs reportedly recognize unmutated variant regions. Without day 14 samples, only post-peak T cell repertoires were studied.

With respect to this clone: Antigen unknown.

Sequencing was performed with immunoSEQ multiplex PCR; in TCRdb, only in-frame clones are kept and a portion is missing. Among some 150,000 clones listed, roughly 94% were seen once. The sequencing here drew on peripheral blood, taken on day 0 of AZD1222 vaccination. The chain joins TRBV27 to TRBJ1-1, with a possible D match to TRBD1 (6 bases). The sequence was collected from an adult in good health. CDR3 sequence: CASSFRGPGTEAFF. The CDR3 DNA reads as TGTGCCAGCAGTTTCAGGGGACCGGGCACTGAAGCTTTCTTT.